A selection of T cell receptor beta chains follows, all from one sample in a study of cytomegalovirus exposure and HLA in healthy donors. TCRdb keeps only in-frame clones here, not all; method: immunoSEQ multiplex PCR. This repertoire shows fewer than 120,000 clones, around 90% found once; its top ten account for about 2%. The specimen sequenced was PBMCs. The receptors originated from a woman aged 18-30 years in good health and CMV-seronegative. The CDR3 runs from the conserved cysteine through the conserved F or W. A D gene is named only where the DNA matches it firmly. Some rows mark clone size as missing; the rest say once, few, many or name a class of expanded clone.

clone size: NA
D gene: TRBD1
J gene: TRBJ1-5
V gene: TRBV7-8
CDR3 protein: CASSLGGDRAYGNQPQHF
CDR3 DNA: TGTGCCAGCAGCTTAGGGGGAGACAGGGCCTATGGCAATCAGCCCCAGCATTTT

clone size: NA
D gene: TRBD2
J gene: TRBJ2-5
V gene: TRBV2
CDR3 protein: CASRGGTSGRGETQYF
CDR3 DNA: TGTGCCAGCAGGGGGGGGACTAGCGGGAGAGGGGAGACCCAGTACTTC

clone size: NA
D gene: NA
J gene: TRBJ1-2
V gene: TRBV4-3
CDR3 protein: CASSQDRGGVFGYTF
CDR3 DNA: TGCGCCAGCAGCCAAGATAGGGGGGGCGTCTTTGGATACACCTTC

clone size: once
D gene: NA
J gene: TRBJ2-7
V gene: TRBV9
CDR3 protein: CASSDDSFYEQYF
CDR3 DNA: TGTGCCAGCAGCGACGACAGCTTCTACGAGCAGTACTTC

clone size: NA
D gene: NA
J gene: TRBJ1-1
V gene: TRBV28
CDR3 protein: CASSFLSTEAFF
CDR3 DNA: TGTGCCAGCAGTTTCTTATCCACTGAAGCTTTCTTT

clone size: few
D gene: NA
J gene: TRBJ1-2
V gene: TRBV6-1
CDR3 protein: CASGTRGYTF
CDR3 DNA: TGTGCCAGCGGGACACGAGGCTACACCTTC

clone size: NA
D gene: NA
J gene: TRBJ1-2
V gene: TRBV18
CDR3 protein: CASSTMDSGYTF
CDR3 DNA: TGTGCCAGCTCAACTATGGACAGTGGCTACACCTTC

clone size: NA
D gene: NA
J gene: TRBJ1-4
V gene: TRBV6-1
CDR3 protein: CAIRRGRNEKLFF
CDR3 DNA: TGTGCCATCCGCAGAGGGAGAAATGAAAAACTGTTTTTT

clone size: NA
D gene: NA
J gene: TRBJ1-1
V gene: TRBV5-4
CDR3 protein: CASSSIQGSEAFF
CDR3 DNA: TGTGCCAGCAGCTCAATTCAGGGTTCTGAAGCTTTCTTT

clone size: NA
D gene: TRBD1
J gene: TRBJ2-7
V gene: TRBV5-4
CDR3 protein: CASRLDRGNEQYF
CDR3 DNA: TGTGCCAGCAGGCTAGACAGGGGTAACGAGCAGTACTTC

clone size: NA
D gene: NA
J gene: TRBJ2-3
V gene: TRBV4-2
CDR3 protein: CASSHPELEGTDTQYF
CDR3 DNA: TGTGCCAGCAGCCACCCTGAGTTAGAGGGCACAGATACGCAGTATTTT

clone size: once
D gene: NA
J gene: TRBJ2-5
V gene: TRBV5-1
CDR3 protein: CASRQGRGVQETQYF
CDR3 DNA: TGCGCCAGTAGACAGGGCAGGGGGGTACAAGAGACCCAGTACTTC

clone size: NA
D gene: NA
J gene: TRBJ2-5
V gene: TRBV5-4
CDR3 protein: CASSADSQETQYF
CDR3 DNA: TGTGCCAGCAGCGCGGACAGTCAAGAGACCCAGTACTTC

clone size: NA
D gene: TRBD1
J gene: TRBJ2-7
V gene: TRBV4-1
CDR3 protein: CASRNTRDRGTYEQYF
CDR3 DNA: TGCGCCAGCAGAAATACACGGGACAGGGGGACCTACGAGCAGTACTTC

clone size: NA
D gene: TRBD1
J gene: TRBJ2-2
V gene: TRBV18
CDR3 protein: CASSPQSRGLTGELFF
CDR3 DNA: TGTGCCAGCTCACCACAGTCCAGGGGGCTCACCGGGGAGCTGTTTTTT

clone size: NA
D gene: NA
J gene: TRBJ1-2
V gene: TRBV28
CDR3 protein: CASSLGAGYGYTF
CDR3 DNA: TGTGCCAGCAGTTTAGGGGCCGGCTATGGCTACACCTTC

clone size: NA
D gene: NA
J gene: TRBJ1-2
V gene: TRBV5-1
CDR3 protein: CASSLRIMDYGYTF
CDR3 DNA: TGCGCCAGCAGCCTGCGTATAATGGACTATGGCTACACCTTC

clone size: NA
D gene: NA
J gene: TRBJ2-5
V gene: TRBV27
CDR3 protein: CASSLSGHPETQYF
CDR3 DNA: TGTGCCAGCAGTTTATCGGGACACCCAGAGACCCAGTACTTC

clone size: NA
D gene: TRBD2
J gene: TRBJ2-1
V gene: TRBV5-1
CDR3 protein: CASSSGAGGPYNEQFF
CDR3 DNA: TGCGCCAGCAGCTCTGGAGCGGGAGGGCCCTACAATGAGCAGTTCTTC

clone size: NA
D gene: NA
J gene: TRBJ2-3
V gene: TRBV29-1
CDR3 protein: CSVRGQYTDTQYF
CDR3 DNA: TGCAGCGTTCGTGGACAGTACACAGATACGCAGTATTTT

clone size: NA
D gene: TRBD2
J gene: TRBJ2-5
V gene: TRBV25-1
CDR3 protein: CASSEAGGEKTQYF
CDR3 DNA: TGTGCCAGCAGTGAAGCGGGAGGGGAGAAGACCCAGTACTTC

clone size: NA
D gene: NA
J gene: TRBJ2-7
V gene: TRBV5-4
CDR3 protein: CASSIKTGRSYEQYF
CDR3 DNA: TGTGCCAGCAGCATTAAGACAGGACGATCCTACGAGCAGTACTTC

clone size: NA
D gene: TRBD1
J gene: TRBJ1-1
V gene: TRBV6-5
CDR3 protein: CASSYSVQGGTEAFF
CDR3 DNA: TGTGCCAGCAGTTACTCTGTGCAGGGGGGCACTGAAGCTTTCTTT

clone size: NA
D gene: NA
J gene: TRBJ2-1
V gene: TRBV19
CDR3 protein: CASSRHLNEQFF
CDR3 DNA: TGTGCCAGTAGCAGGCACCTCAATGAGCAGTTCTTC

clone size: NA
D gene: TRBD1
J gene: TRBJ2-5
V gene: TRBV5-1
CDR3 protein: CASSRGSGGGNQETQYF
CDR3 DNA: TGCGCCAGCAGCCGTGGGTCAGGGGGCGGAAACCAAGAGACCCAGTACTTC

clone size: NA
D gene: NA
J gene: TRBJ2-2
V gene: TRBV2
CDR3 protein: CASIYTGELFF
CDR3 DNA: TGTGCCAGCATCTACACCGGGGAGCTGTTTTTT

clone size: NA
D gene: TRBD2
J gene: TRBJ2-1
V gene: TRBV19
CDR3 protein: CASKTTSANNEQFF
CDR3 DNA: TGTGCCAGTAAAACCACTAGCGCGAACAATGAGCAGTTCTTC

clone size: NA
D gene: TRBD2
J gene: TRBJ2-7
V gene: TRBV11-3
CDR3 protein: CASSPRGGGPYEQYF
CDR3 DNA: TGTGCCAGCAGCCCCCGGGGGGGAGGGCCCTACGAGCAGTACTTC

clone size: NA
D gene: NA
J gene: TRBJ2-2
V gene: TRBV7-3
CDR3 protein: CASSLAGSNGELFF
CDR3 DNA: TGTGCCAGCAGCTTAGCGGGGTCCAACGGGGAGCTGTTTTTT

clone size: NA
D gene: TRBD2
J gene: TRBJ2-7
V gene: TRBV5-1
CDR3 protein: CASSLVGTSREQYF
CDR3 DNA: TGCGCCAGCAGCTTGGTTGGGACTAGTCGCGAGCAGTACTTC

clone size: NA
D gene: TRBD1
J gene: TRBJ1-2
V gene: TRBV25-1
CDR3 protein: CASSGTTGTGKLNYGYTF
CDR3 DNA: TGTGCCAGCAGTGGTACGACCGGGACAGGGAAACTTAACTATGGCTACACCTTC

clone size: NA
D gene: NA
J gene: TRBJ1-6
V gene: TRBV5-5
CDR3 protein: CASNSGQPNSPLHF
CDR3 DNA: TGTGCCAGCAACAGTGGACAGCCTAATTCACCCCTCCACTTT

clone size: NA
D gene: TRBD2
J gene: TRBJ2-5
V gene: TRBV30
CDR3 protein: CAWNLAGVETQYF
CDR3 DNA: TGTGCCTGGAATCTAGCGGGAGTAGAGACCCAGTACTTC

clone size: NA
D gene: TRBD1
J gene: TRBJ1-5
V gene: TRBV27
CDR3 protein: CASGRDRVNQPQHF
CDR3 DNA: TGTGCCAGCGGAAGGGACAGGGTGAATCAGCCCCAGCATTTT

clone size: NA
D gene: NA
J gene: TRBJ1-6
V gene: TRBV6-4
CDR3 protein: CASSDSRGFVTPLHF
CDR3 DNA: TGTGCCAGCAGTGACTCGAGAGGGTTCGTAACACCCCTCCACTTT

clone size: NA
D gene: TRBD1
J gene: TRBJ1-5
V gene: TRBV28
CDR3 protein: CASTKQQGQPQHF
CDR3 DNA: TGTGCCAGCACTAAACAACAGGGGCAGCCCCAGCATTTT

clone size: NA
D gene: NA
J gene: TRBJ1-1
V gene: TRBV7-9
CDR3 protein: CASSHRGMGENTEAFF
CDR3 DNA: TGTGCCAGCAGCCACCGGGGGATGGGCGAGAACACTGAAGCTTTCTTT

clone size: NA
D gene: TRBD2
J gene: TRBJ2-2
V gene: TRBV23-1
CDR3 protein: CAISGGGRADGELFF
CDR3 DNA: TGCGCCATTTCGGGGGGCGGGAGGGCCGACGGGGAGCTGTTTTTT

clone size: once
D gene: NA
J gene: TRBJ1-2
V gene: TRBV28
CDR3 protein: CARRGIQGLDWYGYTF
CDR3 DNA: TGTGCCAGAAGAGGAATACAGGGCTTAGATTGGTATGGCTACACCTTC

clone size: NA
D gene: NA
J gene: TRBJ2-7
V gene: TRBV2
CDR3 protein: CASSEAEGDLSYEQYF
CDR3 DNA: TGTGCCAGCAGTGAAGCTGAGGGGGATCTTTCCTACGAGCAGTACTTC

clone size: NA
D gene: TRBD1
J gene: TRBJ2-1
V gene: TRBV6-5
CDR3 protein: CASSWTGEGNEQFF
CDR3 DNA: TGTGCCAGCAGTTGGACAGGGGAAGGCAATGAGCAGTTCTTC

clone size: NA
D gene: TRBD1
J gene: TRBJ1-1
V gene: TRBV5-1
CDR3 protein: CASSSSTGANTEAFF
CDR3 DNA: TGCGCCAGCAGCAGCTCCACAGGGGCGAACACTGAAGCTTTCTTT

clone size: NA
D gene: NA
J gene: TRBJ2-7
V gene: TRBV28
CDR3 protein: CASSFKGASNEQYF
CDR3 DNA: TGTGCCAGCAGTTTTAAAGGGGCTAGTAACGAGCAGTACTTC

clone size: NA
D gene: TRBD2
J gene: TRBJ2-5
V gene: TRBV25-1
CDR3 protein: CASSEVGAGAETQYF
CDR3 DNA: TGTGCCAGCAGTGAAGTAGGAGCGGGAGCAGAGACCCAGTACTTC

clone size: NA
D gene: NA
J gene: TRBJ2-7
V gene: TRBV4-1
CDR3 protein: CASSLPRPDEQYF
CDR3 DNA: TGCGCCAGCAGCCTCCCGAGGCCGGACGAGCAGTACTTC

clone size: few
D gene: NA
J gene: TRBJ1-2
V gene: TRBV19
CDR3 protein: CASSIGRGRKTF
CDR3 DNA: TGTGCCAGTAGTATAGGAAGGGGCCGAAAAACCTTC

clone size: once
D gene: TRBD1
J gene: TRBJ1-2
V gene: TRBV6-1
CDR3 protein: CASSARTGADYGYTF
CDR3 DNA: TGTGCCAGCAGTGCTCGGACAGGGGCGGACTATGGCTACACCTTC

clone size: NA
D gene: NA
J gene: TRBJ2-5
V gene: TRBV6-5
CDR3 protein: CASSYSPEETQYF
CDR3 DNA: TGTGCCAGCAGTTACAGTCCAGAAGAGACCCAGTACTTC

clone size: NA
D gene: TRBD1
J gene: TRBJ2-6
V gene: TRBV10-3
CDR3 protein: CAISAGQGAGANVLTF
CDR3 DNA: TGTGCCATCAGTGCGGGTCAGGGGGCTGGGGCCAACGTCCTGACTTTC

clone size: NA
D gene: TRBD2
J gene: TRBJ2-7
V gene: TRBV14
CDR3 protein: CASSPLTGTSGSYEQYF
CDR3 DNA: TGTGCCAGCAGCCCCTTAACCGGGACTAGCGGATCCTACGAGCAGTACTTC

clone size: NA
D gene: TRBD1
J gene: TRBJ1-4
V gene: TRBV28
CDR3 protein: CASSLGQGSEKLFF
CDR3 DNA: TGTGCCAGCAGTTTGGGACAGGGAAGCGAAAAACTGTTTTTT

clone size: NA
D gene: TRBD2
J gene: TRBJ2-7
V gene: TRBV5-1
CDR3 protein: CASSKFSGPNYEQYF
CDR3 DNA: TGCGCCAGCAGCAAATTTAGCGGGCCGAACTACGAGCAGTACTTC

clone size: NA
D gene: TRBD1
J gene: TRBJ1-2
V gene: TRBV28
CDR3 protein: CASRQGAGAGYTF
CDR3 DNA: TGTGCCAGCAGACAGGGGGCAGGAGCTGGCTACACCTTC

clone size: NA
D gene: NA
J gene: TRBJ1-4
V gene: TRBV7-9
CDR3 protein: CASSSRRGANEKLFF
CDR3 DNA: TGTGCCAGCAGCTCGAGGCGGGGGGCTAATGAAAAACTGTTTTTT

clone size: NA
D gene: TRBD1
J gene: TRBJ2-7
V gene: TRBV5-4
CDR3 protein: CASSLWDRVGREQYF
CDR3 DNA: TGTGCCAGCAGCTTGTGGGACAGGGTCGGTCGGGAGCAGTACTTC

clone size: NA
D gene: NA
J gene: TRBJ2-7
V gene: TRBV6-7
CDR3 protein: CASSYGTTQSYEQYF
CDR3 DNA: TGTGCCAGCAGTTACGGGACAACACAATCCTACGAGCAGTACTTC

clone size: NA
D gene: TRBD1
J gene: TRBJ1-3
V gene: TRBV2
CDR3 protein: CATYRGSGNTIYF
CDR3 DNA: TGTGCCACCTACAGGGGATCTGGAAACACCATATATTTT

clone size: NA
D gene: NA
J gene: TRBJ2-5
V gene: TRBV20-1
CDR3 protein: CSARQETQYF
CDR3 DNA: TGCAGTGCTCGCCAAGAGACCCAGTACTTC

clone size: NA
D gene: NA
J gene: TRBJ1-1
V gene: TRBV7-9
CDR3 protein: CASSLSANTEAFF
CDR3 DNA: TGTGCCAGCAGCTTAAGCGCGAACACTGAAGCTTTCTTT

clone size: once
D gene: NA
J gene: TRBJ2-2
V gene: TRBV7-2
CDR3 protein: CASRPDRWSGELFF
CDR3 DNA: TGTGCCAGCAGACCCGACAGGTGGTCCGGGGAGCTGTTTTTT